This T cell receptor (beta chain) was sequenced in a study of shared clonotypes between healthy human individuals. On this clone: Other DNA sequences within the sample encode an identical CDR3.

This CDR3 has 11 residues. Looked up from germline, CDR1 is MDHEN and CDR2 is SYDVKM. V was clipped by 11 bases and J by 0 bases, with 5 bases between them. The assay was immunoSEQ multiplex PCR, and TCRdb's table has in-frame clones only and misses some. This sample has 2 million to 3 million clones, with 80% to 95% found just once. The chain uses TRBV28 and TRBJ2-1; D uncertain. The sequencing sample was made of naive CD4+ T cells from PBMCs. Subset indicated: CD45RA+ positively selected. The receptor comes from a man between 18 and 29 years old in good health. Some clones in this sample may be carry-over from other donors' samples. The CDR3: CAASSYNEQFF. CDR3 nucleotide sequence: TGTGCCGCGAGCTCCTACAATGAGCAGTTCTTC.